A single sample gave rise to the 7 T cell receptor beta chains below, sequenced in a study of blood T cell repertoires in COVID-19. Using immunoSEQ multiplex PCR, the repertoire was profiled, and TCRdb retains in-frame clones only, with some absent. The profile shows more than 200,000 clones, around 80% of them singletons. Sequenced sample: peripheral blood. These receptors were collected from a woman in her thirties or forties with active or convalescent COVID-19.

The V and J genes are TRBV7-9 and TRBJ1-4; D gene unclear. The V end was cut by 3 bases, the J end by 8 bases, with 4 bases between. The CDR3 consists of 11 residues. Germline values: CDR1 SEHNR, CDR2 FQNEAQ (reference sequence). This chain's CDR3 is CASSFREKLFF. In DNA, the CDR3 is TGTGCCAGCAGCTTCCGGGAAAAACTGTTTTTT.

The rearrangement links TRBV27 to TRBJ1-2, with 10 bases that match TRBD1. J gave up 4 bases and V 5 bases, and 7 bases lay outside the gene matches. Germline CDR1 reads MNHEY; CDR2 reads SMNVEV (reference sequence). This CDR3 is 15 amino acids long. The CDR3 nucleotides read TGTGCCAGCAGTCCGTGGACAGGGGGGGGCTATGGCTACACCTTC. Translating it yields CASSPWTGGGYGYTF.

CDR3 loop: CASSRTANYGYTF. DNA for the CDR3: TGTGCCAGCAGCCGGACAGCTAACTATGGCTACACCTTC. The chain combines TRBV27 with TRBJ1-2, with D possibly TRBD1 on 6 matching bases. Germline assignment: CDR1 MNHEY and CDR2 SMNVEV (reference sequence). Trimming left V 6 bases short and J 0 bases short, with 8 bases between. The CDR3 has 13 residues.

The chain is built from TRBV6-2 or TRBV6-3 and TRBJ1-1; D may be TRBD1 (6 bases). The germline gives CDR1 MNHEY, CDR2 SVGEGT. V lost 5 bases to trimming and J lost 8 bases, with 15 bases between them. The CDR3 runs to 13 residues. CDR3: CASSPRDRTEAFF. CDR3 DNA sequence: TGTGCCAGCAGTCCCCGAGACAGGACCGAAGCTTTCTTT.

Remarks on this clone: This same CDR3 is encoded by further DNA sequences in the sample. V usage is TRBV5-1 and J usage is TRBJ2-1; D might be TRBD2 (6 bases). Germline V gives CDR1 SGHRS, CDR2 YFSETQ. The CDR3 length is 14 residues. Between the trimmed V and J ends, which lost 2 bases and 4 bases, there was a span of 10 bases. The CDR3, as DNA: TGCGCCAGCAGCTTATCAGGAGGGTACAATGAGCAGTTCTTC. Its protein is CASSLSGGYNEQFF. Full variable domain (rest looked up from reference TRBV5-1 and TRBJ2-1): KAGVTQTPRYLIKTRGQQVTLSCSPISGHRSVSWYQQTPGQGLQFLFEYFSETQRNKGNFPGRFSGRQFSNSRSEMNVSTLELGDSALYLCASSLSGGYNEQFFGPGTRLTVL.

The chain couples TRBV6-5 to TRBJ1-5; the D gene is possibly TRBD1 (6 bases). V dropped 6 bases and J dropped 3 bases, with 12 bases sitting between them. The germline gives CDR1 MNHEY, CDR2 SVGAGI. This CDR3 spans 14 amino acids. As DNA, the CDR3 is TGTGCCAGCAGAAACCGGGACAACAATCAGCCCCAGCATTTT. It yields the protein CASRNRDNNQPQHF.

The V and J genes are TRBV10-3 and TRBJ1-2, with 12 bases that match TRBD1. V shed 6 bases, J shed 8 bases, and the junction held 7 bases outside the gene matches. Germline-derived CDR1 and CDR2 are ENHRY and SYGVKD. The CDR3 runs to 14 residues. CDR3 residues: CAIRRGQGARGYTF. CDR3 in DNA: TGTGCCATCAGAAGGGGACAGGGGGCGCGAGGCTACACCTTC.